These T cell receptor beta chains were read from a single sample in a study of T cells in Graves' hyperthyroidism and ophthalmopathy. TCRdb re-analysed the multiplex PCR reads in MiXCR, keeping a single row per CDR3 protein. Here the sample spans 340,000 or so distinct CDR3 sequences, around 16% being singletons. The specimen was blood. Every receptor here comes from a man aged 30-40 years with Graves' hyperthyroidism. The CDR3 runs from the conserved cysteine through the conserved F or W. The D gene is left open where the match is weak. Part of the rows lack a size; the others show once, few, many or a class for expanded clones.

D: .; V: TRBV11-3; J: TRBJ1-2; size: many; DNA: TGTGCCAGCAGCTTGAGGGGGAACGGCGGCTACACCTTC; CDR3: CASSLRGNGGYTF
D: .; V: TRBV28; J: TRBJ1-1; size: many; DNA: TGTGCCAGCTCATCGGTGAACACTGAAGCTTTCTTT; CDR3: CASSSVNTEAFF
D: TRBD1; V: TRBV2; J: TRBJ2-1; size: many; DNA: TGTGCCAGCATCCCGGACAGGGGTCCCTACAATGAGCAGTTCTTC; CDR3: CASIPDRGPYNEQFF
D: .; V: TRBV12-3/TRBV12-4; J: TRBJ2-1; size: many; DNA: TGTGCCAGCACCGAGGACGGCTACAATGAGCAGTTCTTC; CDR3: CASTEDGYNEQFF
D: .; V: TRBV3-1; J: TRBJ2-2; size: few; DNA: TGTGCCAGCAGCGAGTATTCAGGGGAGCTGTTTTTT; CDR3: CASSEYSGELFF
D: .; V: TRBV5-1; J: TRBJ1-1; size: many; DNA: TGCGCCAGCTCATCCAGGGACACTGAAGCTTTCTTT; CDR3: CASSSRDTEAFF
D: TRBD1; V: TRBV2; J: TRBJ1-1; size: many; DNA: TGTGCCAGCAGTCGAGGGGGCGCGGACACTGAAGCTTTCTTT; CDR3: CASSRGGADTEAFF
D: .; V: TRBV3-1; J: TRBJ2-2; size: few; DNA: TGTGCCAGCAGCCAACTCCCAGGGGAGGCTGTTCCCGGGGAGCTGTTTTTT; CDR3: CASSQLPGEAVPGELFF
D: TRBD2; V: TRBV29-1; J: TRBJ2-4; size: few; DNA: TGCAGCGCCGTCATGCGCGGGAGAGGCAACATTCAGTACTTC; CDR3: CSAVMRGRGNIQYF
D: .; V: TRBV7-8; J: TRBJ2-5; size: many; DNA: TGTGCCAGCAGCTTAAAGATGGGGAGAAAAGAGACCCAGTACTTC; CDR3: CASSLKMGRKETQYF
D: .; V: TRBV5-6; J: TRBJ2-3; size: .; DNA: TGTGCCAGCAGCTTTATAAGCGGGCCAGATACGCAGTATTTT; CDR3: CASSFISGPDTQYF
D: .; V: TRBV7-3; J: TRBJ1-3; size: .; DNA: TGTGCCAGCAGCTTAATGGCGGGATACTCTGGAAACACCATATATTTT; CDR3: CASSLMAGYSGNTIYF
D: .; V: TRBV5-1; J: TRBJ2-1; size: many; DNA: TGCGCCAGCAGCTTGGAGGTCACCTCCTACAATGAGCAGTTCTTC; CDR3: CASSLEVTSYNEQFF
D: .; V: TRBV5-5; J: TRBJ1-1; size: .; DNA: TGTGCCAGCAGCTTACTACTAGGGCCAGGGCTTTTGGCTTTCTTT; CDR3: CASSLLLGPGLLAFF
D: TRBD2; V: TRBV12-3/TRBV12-4; J: TRBJ2-7; size: once; DNA: TGTGCCAGCAGCCTACCGACTAGCCCTAGCTACGAGCAGTACTTC; CDR3: CASSLPTSPSYEQYF
D: TRBD2; V: TRBV30; J: TRBJ2-3; size: many; DNA: TGTGCCTGGGAAGACGGCTCTAGCGGCAGCACAGATACGCAGTATTTT; CDR3: CAWEDGSSGSTDTQYF
D: TRBD2; V: TRBV3-1; J: TRBJ2-1; size: many; DNA: TGTGCCAGCAGCCATTTAGTAGCGGGAGACAATGAGCAGTTCTTC; CDR3: CASSHLVAGDNEQFF
D: TRBD2; V: TRBV7-3; J: TRBJ2-1; size: .; DNA: TGTGCCAGCAGCCTATTAGCGGGACCAAGGCCCTATGAGCAGTTCTTC; CDR3: CASSLLAGPRPYEQFF
D: .; V: TRBV19; J: TRBJ2-3; size: .; DNA: TGTGCCAGTAGTATGGTCCCACTTACAGATACGCAGTATTTT; CDR3: CASSMVPLTDTQYF
D: .; V: TRBV7-8; J: TRBJ1-5; size: .; DNA: TGTGCCAGCAGCCCCCTGGGACGGACTAATCAGCCCCAGCATTTT; CDR3: CASSPLGRTNQPQHF
D: .; V: TRBV20-1; J: TRBJ2-5; size: few; DNA: TGCAGTGTTTTAGCGGAAGCCAAAAAGACCCAGTACTTC; CDR3: CSVLAEAKKTQYF
D: .; V: TRBV11-2; J: TRBJ1-3; size: .; DNA: TGTGCCAGCAGCCTGGGGACCCAGGGTGGGGGAAACACCATATATTTT; CDR3: CASSLGTQGGGNTIYF
D: .; V: TRBV11-2; J: TRBJ1-1; size: .; DNA: TGTGCCAGCAGCTTAAACAGCCAGAACACTGAAGCTTTCTTT; CDR3: CASSLNSQNTEAFF
D: .; V: TRBV20-1; J: TRBJ2-7; size: many; DNA: TGCAGTGCTAGAGCGGGTATGAGAAACTCCTACGAGCAGTACTTC; CDR3: CSARAGMRNSYEQYF
D: .; V: TRBV12-5; J: TRBJ1-5; size: .; DNA: TGTGCTAGTGGTTTTAATCAGCCCCAGCATTTT; CDR3: CASGFNQPQHF
D: .; V: TRBV5-1; J: TRBJ1-1; size: many; DNA: TGCGCCAGCAGCCGGAACCGAAATATGAACACTGAAGCTTTCTTT; CDR3: CASSRNRNMNTEAFF
D: .; V: TRBV25-1; J: TRBJ2-5; size: few; DNA: TGTGCCAGCAGGGGCGATGGAGAGACCCAGTACTTC; CDR3: CASRGDGETQYF
D: .; V: TRBV27; J: TRBJ2-7; size: .; DNA: TGTGCCAGCAGTTTAAGGGGGGCGACAGTTGGCTACGAGCAGTACTTC; CDR3: CASSLRGATVGYEQYF
D: .; V: TRBV27; J: TRBJ1-2; size: .; DNA: TGTGCCAGCAGTTTAAACGGGGATTTGGGCTATGGCTACACCTTC; CDR3: CASSLNGDLGYGYTF
D: .; V: TRBV13; J: TRBJ2-7; size: .; DNA: TGTGCCAGCAGCCACCCCGCGGAGGGGAGGCTAAGCTCCTACGAGCAGTACTTC; CDR3: CASSHPAEGRLSSYEQYF
D: TRBD1; V: TRBV27; J: TRBJ2-5; size: few; DNA: TGTGCCAGCAGTCCTCGGGACAGGGTGTCAGAGACCCAGTACTTC; CDR3: CASSPRDRVSETQYF
D: TRBD2; V: TRBV29-1; J: TRBJ2-3; size: .; DNA: TGCAGCGTAATGGGACTAGTGACAGATACGCAGTATTTT; CDR3: CSVMGLVTDTQYF
D: TRBD2; V: TRBV5-1; J: TRBJ2-7; size: many; DNA: TGCGCCAGCAGCGACCGGACTAGCGGGAGCTACGAGCAGTACTTC; CDR3: CASSDRTSGSYEQYF
D: .; V: TRBV11-2; J: TRBJ2-1; size: many; DNA: TGTGCCAGCAGCTCCCGCCGGGGTTACGATGAGCAGTTCTTC; CDR3: CASSSRRGYDEQFF
D: TRBD1; V: TRBV19; J: TRBJ1-4; size: few; DNA: TGTGCCAGTAGTATCTCCGGGACAGGGCTTCGTAGTGAAAAACTGTTTTTT; CDR3: CASSISGTGLRSEKLFF
D: .; V: TRBV29-1; J: TRBJ1-2; size: many; DNA: TGCAGCGTTGGCGTCTGGGGCTACACCTTC; CDR3: CSVGVWGYTF
D: TRBD2; V: TRBV7-2; J: TRBJ2-3; size: few; DNA: TGTGCCAGCAGCTCTACTAGCGGGAGAGCAGATACGCAGTATTTT; CDR3: CASSSTSGRADTQYF
D: .; V: TRBV19; J: TRBJ1-5; size: few; DNA: TGTGCCAGTAGTATTACAGGGTGGGGGGGCAATCAGCCCCAGCATTTT; CDR3: CASSITGWGGNQPQHF
D: .; V: TRBV7-2; J: TRBJ2-3; size: many; DNA: TGTGCCAGCAGCTCCGATACCTTAGATACGCAGTATTTT; CDR3: CASSSDTLDTQYF
D: TRBD1; V: TRBV10-3; J: TRBJ2-7; size: .; DNA: TGTGCCATCAGTGATGGTGTGTACAGGGGGCTTCGCGAGCAGTACTTC; CDR3: CAISDGVYRGLREQYF
D: TRBD2; V: TRBV6-2/TRBV6-3; J: TRBJ2-7; size: many; DNA: TGTGCCAGCAGGACCCTAGCGGGAGAATCCTACGAGCAGTACTTC; CDR3: CASRTLAGESYEQYF
D: TRBD2; V: TRBV5-1; J: TRBJ2-3; size: few; DNA: TGCGCCAGCAGAAGGGGACTATCTAGCACAGATACGCAGTATTTT; CDR3: CASRRGLSSTDTQYF